These T cell receptor beta chains were read from a single sample in a study of Ad26.COV2.S vaccination and SARS-CoV-2 variants. Profiled with immunoSEQ multiplex PCR; TCRdb holds only in-frame clones, not every one. The repertoire consists of about 410,000 clones, with roughly 90% occurring once and the leading ten covering more than 1.5%. This specimen consisted of peripheral blood, obtained in a trial of Ad26.COV2.S vaccine versus placebo. Receptor source: a person aged 18 to 65 who received the Ad26.COV2.S COVID-19 vaccine or a placebo. Each CDR3 is given with its conserved first and last residue. Fields, in order: V gene, J gene, D gene, clone size, CDR3 protein, CDR3 DNA. A D gene is named only where the DNA matches it firmly. Clone size is stated in some rows and not others, as once, few, many or a class when expanded.

V gene: TRBV11-3; J gene: TRBJ2-3; D gene: TRBD2; clone size: .; CDR3 protein: CASSPRGGATDTQYF; CDR3 DNA: TGTGCCAGCAGCCCTCGGGGGGGAGCCACAGATACGCAGTATTTT
V gene: TRBV2; J gene: TRBJ2-5; D gene: TRBD2; clone size: once; CDR3 protein: CASSDPGLAGRSQETQYF; CDR3 DNA: TGTGCCAGCAGTGACCCTGGACTAGCGGGGAGGTCCCAAGAGACCCAGTACTTC
V gene: TRBV3-1/TRBV3-2; J gene: TRBJ2-1; D gene: .; clone size: .; CDR3 protein: CASSQDWLGHNEQFF; CDR3 DNA: TGTGCCAGCAGCCAAGATTGGCTGGGACACAATGAGCAGTTCTTC
V gene: TRBV7-8; J gene: TRBJ1-3; D gene: .; clone size: once; CDR3 protein: CASSLGSFLSGNTIYF; CDR3 DNA: TGTGCCAGCAGCTTAGGGTCGTTCCTCTCTGGAAACACCATATATTTT
V gene: TRBV19; J gene: TRBJ1-3; D gene: .; clone size: .; CDR3 protein: CASIAYEGNTIYF; CDR3 DNA: TGTGCCAGTATAGCGTACGAAGGAAACACCATATATTTT
V gene: TRBV5-4; J gene: TRBJ2-3; D gene: TRBD2; clone size: .; CDR3 protein: CASSWTSGGDSLTDTQYF; CDR3 DNA: TGTGCCAGCAGCTGGACTAGCGGGGGGGACTCACTCACAGATACGCAGTATTTT
V gene: TRBV27; J gene: TRBJ1-2; D gene: .; clone size: .; CDR3 protein: CASSLSSARATNYGYTF; CDR3 DNA: TGTGCCAGCAGTTTATCCAGCGCCAGGGCGACTAACTATGGCTACACCTTC
V gene: TRBV11-2; J gene: TRBJ2-7; D gene: TRBD2; clone size: once; CDR3 protein: CASSSRLAGINEQYF; CDR3 DNA: TGTGCCAGCAGCTCCAGACTAGCGGGGATCAACGAGCAGTACTTC
V gene: TRBV7-2; J gene: TRBJ1-2; D gene: .; clone size: .; CDR3 protein: CASSLEFGQVGYGYTF; CDR3 DNA: TGTGCCAGCAGCTTAGAATTCGGGCAAGTAGGCTATGGCTACACCTTC
V gene: TRBV30; J gene: TRBJ1-4; D gene: .; clone size: .; CDR3 protein: CAWSQKNEKLFF; CDR3 DNA: TGTGCATGGAGCCAGAAAAATGAAAAACTGTTTTTT
V gene: TRBV28; J gene: TRBJ2-6; D gene: .; clone size: .; CDR3 protein: CASSLLGAGANVLTF; CDR3 DNA: TGTGCCAGCAGTTTATTAGGTGCCGGGGCCAACGTCCTGACTTTC
V gene: TRBV19; J gene: TRBJ2-1; D gene: TRBD2; clone size: .; CDR3 protein: CATLAGDYNEQFF; CDR3 DNA: TGTGCCACTCTAGCGGGGGACTACAATGAGCAGTTCTTC
V gene: TRBV28; J gene: TRBJ2-7; D gene: .; clone size: .; CDR3 protein: CASSLYRAAYEQYF; CDR3 DNA: TGTGCCAGCAGTTTATACCGTGCAGCCTACGAGCAGTACTTC
V gene: TRBV28; J gene: TRBJ2-6; D gene: TRBD2; clone size: once; CDR3 protein: CASSFSLAGVSGANVLTF; CDR3 DNA: TGTGCCAGCAGTTTCTCCCTAGCGGGGGTCTCTGGGGCCAACGTCCTGACTTTC
V gene: TRBV18; J gene: TRBJ2-1; D gene: TRBD2; clone size: .; CDR3 protein: CASFGTSGGSEQFF; CDR3 DNA: TGTGCCAGCTTCGGGACTAGCGGGGGCAGTGAGCAGTTCTTC
V gene: TRBV15; J gene: TRBJ2-3; D gene: .; clone size: once; CDR3 protein: CATSRVPRGGADTQYF; CDR3 DNA: TGTGCCACCAGCAGGGTTCCGAGGGGGGGGGCAGATACGCAGTATTTT
V gene: TRBV4-1; J gene: TRBJ1-2; D gene: TRBD1; clone size: .; CDR3 protein: CASSHPGGSYGYTF; CDR3 DNA: TGCGCCAGCAGCCACCCAGGGGGGAGCTATGGCTACACCTTC
V gene: TRBV18; J gene: TRBJ1-2; D gene: TRBD1; clone size: .; CDR3 protein: CASTILGTANYGYTF; CDR3 DNA: TGTGCCAGCACGATCCTCGGGACAGCTAACTATGGCTACACCTTC
V gene: TRBV28; J gene: TRBJ1-6; D gene: TRBD1; clone size: .; CDR3 protein: CASGTVGNSPLHF; CDR3 DNA: TGTGCCAGCGGGACAGTTGGTAATTCACCCCTCCACTTT
V gene: TRBV6-5; J gene: TRBJ2-2; D gene: .; clone size: .; CDR3 protein: CASGNTGELFF; CDR3 DNA: TGTGCCAGCGGTAACACCGGGGAGCTGTTTTTT
V gene: TRBV20-1; J gene: TRBJ2-4; D gene: .; clone size: .; CDR3 protein: CSAIEELAKNIQYF; CDR3 DNA: TGCAGTGCTATTGAAGAGCTAGCCAAAAACATTCAGTACTTC
V gene: TRBV7-8; J gene: TRBJ2-4; D gene: TRBD1; clone size: .; CDR3 protein: CASTKETGDDIQYF; CDR3 DNA: TGTGCCAGCACAAAAGAGACAGGGGATGACATTCAGTACTTC
V gene: TRBV30; J gene: TRBJ1-1; D gene: .; clone size: .; CDR3 protein: CAFQVRQGWTEAFF; CDR3 DNA: TGTGCCTTCCAAGTAAGGCAGGGTTGGACTGAAGCTTTCTTT
V gene: TRBV30; J gene: TRBJ2-4; D gene: TRBD2; clone size: once; CDR3 protein: CAWRGGWKGAKNIQYF; CDR3 DNA: TGTGCCTGGAGGGGAGGGTGGAAGGGCGCCAAAAACATTCAGTACTTC
V gene: TRBV4-3; J gene: TRBJ2-7; D gene: .; clone size: once; CDR3 protein: CASSQAVQGRGYEQYF; CDR3 DNA: TGCGCCAGCAGCCAAGCGGTACAGGGAAGGGGCTACGAGCAGTACTTC
V gene: TRBV6-5; J gene: TRBJ2-7; D gene: TRBD2; clone size: .; CDR3 protein: CASSSRLAGGYEQYF; CDR3 DNA: TGTGCCAGCAGTTCAAGACTAGCGGGGGGCTACGAGCAGTACTTC
V gene: TRBV3-1/TRBV3-2; J gene: TRBJ2-4; D gene: .; clone size: .; CDR3 protein: CASSQARGFYIQYF; CDR3 DNA: TGTGCCAGCAGCCAAGCCCGGGGGTTCTACATTCAGTACTTC
V gene: TRBV5-4; J gene: TRBJ2-2; D gene: .; clone size: .; CDR3 protein: CASSFFREGTGELFF; CDR3 DNA: TGTGCCAGCAGCTTTTTCAGGGAAGGAACCGGGGAGCTGTTTTTT
V gene: TRBV6-1; J gene: TRBJ2-3; D gene: TRBD2; clone size: .; CDR3 protein: CASSLLAGTDTQYF; CDR3 DNA: TGTGCCAGCAGTTTACTAGCGGGCACAGATACGCAGTATTTT
V gene: TRBV18; J gene: TRBJ2-5; D gene: TRBD2; clone size: .; CDR3 protein: CASSPLPGGVQETQYF; CDR3 DNA: TGTGCCAGCTCACCACTCCCCGGGGGGGTCCAAGAGACCCAGTACTTC
V gene: TRBV19; J gene: TRBJ1-1; D gene: TRBD1; clone size: .; CDR3 protein: CASSMGQSWGTEAFF; CDR3 DNA: TGTGCCAGTAGTATGGGACAGTCATGGGGCACTGAAGCTTTCTTT
V gene: TRBV7-2; J gene: TRBJ1-1; D gene: .; clone size: .; CDR3 protein: CASSLDKGHMNTEAFF; CDR3 DNA: TGTGCCAGCAGCTTAGACAAAGGACACATGAACACTGAAGCTTTCTTT
V gene: TRBV6-2/TRBV6-3; J gene: TRBJ2-5; D gene: TRBD2; clone size: .; CDR3 protein: CASSYPSGGLRTQYF; CDR3 DNA: TGTGCCAGCAGTTACCCTAGCGGGGGCCTGAGGACCCAGTACTTC
V gene: TRBV30; J gene: TRBJ1-2; D gene: .; clone size: .; CDR3 protein: CAWARDLVADGYTF; CDR3 DNA: TGTGCCTGGGCTAGGGACCTGGTTGCTGATGGCTACACCTTC
V gene: TRBV21-1; J gene: TRBJ1-1; D gene: .; clone size: .; CDR3 protein: CASSPRLTTGLTEAFF; CDR3 DNA: TGTGCCAGCAGCCCGAGGCTCACGACAGGGCTCACTGAAGCTTTCTTT
V gene: TRBV19; J gene: TRBJ2-7; D gene: TRBD1; clone size: .; CDR3 protein: CASRKQGGGSYEQYF; CDR3 DNA: TGTGCCAGTAGGAAACAGGGGGGAGGCTCCTACGAGCAGTACTTC
V gene: TRBV12-5; J gene: TRBJ2-7; D gene: .; clone size: .; CDR3 protein: CASGLGETSEQYF; CDR3 DNA: TGTGCTAGTGGTTTAGGGGAGACCAGCGAGCAGTACTTC
V gene: TRBV27; J gene: TRBJ2-7; D gene: TRBD1; clone size: .; CDR3 protein: CASSEGQGSGAQYF; CDR3 DNA: TGTGCCAGCAGTGAAGGACAGGGGTCAGGGGCACAGTACTTC
V gene: TRBV5-6; J gene: TRBJ1-2; D gene: .; clone size: .; CDR3 protein: CASSFLGGYTF; CDR3 DNA: TGTGCCAGCAGCTTTTTGGGAGGCTACACCTTC
V gene: TRBV5-8; J gene: TRBJ2-2; D gene: .; clone size: .; CDR3 protein: CASSLGTLLVGELFF; CDR3 DNA: TGTGCCAGCAGCTTGGGGACCCTCCTGGTCGGGGAGCTGTTTTTT